This entry concerns a single T cell receptor (beta chain). The sample comes from a study of blood T cell repertoires in COVID-19. V was cut by 5 bases and J by 9 bases, with 20 bases left in between. The CDR3 spans 15 residues. Germline V gives CDR1 MNHEY, CDR2 SVGEGT. Data came from immunoSEQ multiplex PCR; TCRdb stores just in-frame clones and leaves some out. The table records more than 150,000 clones, about four fifths of them present only once. This receptor was obtained from an older man who had recovered from COVID-19. Sequences were obtained from peripheral blood. The V call is TRBV6-2 or TRBV6-3, the J call TRBJ2-1; D is perhaps TRBD2 (6 bases). The CDR3 sequence is CASSPPGLKNGEQFF. CDR3 bases: TGTGCCAGCAGTCCACCGGGACTCAAAAACGGTGAGCAGTTCTTC.